Each of the 10 T cell receptor beta chains below was sequenced from the same sample in a study of blood T cell repertoires in COVID-19. Assay used: immunoSEQ multiplex PCR; TCRdb lists only in-frame clones, some missing. Among 300,000 to 500,000 clones listed, roughly 90% were seen once. Specimen: PBMCs or T cells enriched from blood (not recorded which). All receptors come from a woman aged 25 to 39 with acute COVID-19.

The V gene is TRBV6-1, the J gene TRBJ1-1; D unclear. This CDR3 region has 15 residues. The V end was cut by 2 bases, the J end by 6 bases, with 16 bases between. Germline V gene sequence: CDR1 MNHNS, CDR2 SASEGT. Here the CDR3 reads CASSELWVGSAEAFF. DNA for the CDR3: TGTGCCAGCAGTGAACTTTGGGTCGGGAGCGCTGAAGCTTTCTTT.

The rearrangement links TRBV7-2 to TRBJ2-2; 12 nucleotides agree with TRBD2. Trimming took 3 bases from V and 4 from J; bases not matched to a gene: 3. The CDR3 loop spans 16 amino acids. Germline loops: CDR1 SGHTA, CDR2 FQGNSA. Here the CDR3 reads CASSFTTSGGTGELFF. DNA for the CDR3: TGTGCCAGCAGCTTTACGACTAGCGGGGGCACCGGGGAGCTGTTTTTT.

The V and J genes are TRBV6-5 and TRBJ1-5; D is perhaps TRBD1 (5 bases). The CDR3 is 14 residues long. Germline CDR1 and CDR2: MNHEY and SVGAGI. Trimming stripped 6 bases from V and 0 bases from J, with 9 bases between. The CDR3 nucleotides are TGTGCCAGCAGCCGGACATATAGCAATCAGCCCCAGCATTTT. It is translated as CASSRTYSNQPQHF.

The V call is TRBV6-4, the J call TRBJ2-2, with TRBD1 matching 7 bases. The J segment lost 2 bases and the V segment lost 6 bases, leaving 6 bases of the junction unmatched. Looked up from germline, CDR1 is MRHNA and CDR2 is SNTAGT. This CDR3 contains 15 residues. The CDR3 coding sequence is TGTGCCAGCAGAGAAGGGACAGAAAACACCGGGGAGCTGTTTTTT. Translation: CASREGTENTGELFF.

This chain uses TRBV11-3 with TRBJ1-6; 10 nucleotides agree with TRBD1. The V and J ends lost 5 bases and 10 bases, in that order; junction bases with no gene match: 8. The CDR3 loop spans 15 amino acids. Germline V CDR1 and CDR2: SGHNT, YENEEA. The CDR3 coding sequence is TGTGCCAGCAGCCGGACGGGGACAGGGGAATCACCCCTCCACTTT. The encoded protein is CASSRTGTGESPLHF.

CDR3 in DNA: TGCGCCAGCAGCTTGGGCCCGACAGGGGGCGATCAGCCCCAGCATTTT. This translates into CASSLGPTGGDQPQHF. The rearrangement links TRBV5-1 to TRBJ1-5, with 10 nucleotides matching TRBD1. The CDR3 runs to 16 residues. Looked up from germline, CDR1 is SGHRS and CDR2 is YFSETQ. The J segment lost 5 bases and the V segment lost 0 bases, leaving 5 bases of the junction unmatched.

This rearrangement joins TRBV15 to TRBJ1-1; a possible D gene is TRBD1 (6 bases). CDR1 and CDR2 from the germline V gene are LNHNV and YYDKDF (reference sequence). CDR3 size: 18 residues. The germline V and J ends were trimmed by 4 bases and 3 bases, with 24 bases remaining between them. The CDR3 is CATSTRFLGGVIDTEAFF. The CDR3 nucleotides are TGTGCCACCAGCACCAGATTCCTAGGGGGAGTGATAGACACTGAAGCTTTCTTT.

The rearrangement uses TRBV20-1 and TRBJ2-4; the match to TRBD1 covers 7 bases. V lost 3 bases to trimming and J lost 0 bases; unmatched junction nucleotides: 8. The CDR3 has 16 residues. Germline V gene lookup returns CDR1 DFQATT and CDR2 SNEGSKA (reference sequence). The CDR3 DNA reads as TGCAGTGCTAGTAGCAGGGGGAGTCTAGCCAAAAACATTCAGTACTTC. This encodes CSASSRGSLAKNIQYF.

As regards this clone: The junction differs from germline at one of its ends, possibly a read error. The chain recombines TRBV29-1 with TRBJ2-7; 9 nucleotides align to TRBD2. Germline V gives CDR1 SQVTM, CDR2 ANQGSEA. There are 13 residues in the CDR3. The DNA of the CDR3 is TGCAGCGTCGAAGACGGGACTAGCAATGAGCAGTACTTC. Its translation is CSVEDGTSNEQYF.

The genes are TRBV5-6 and TRBJ1-2, with D maybe TRBD1 (6 bases). Trimming took 4 bases from V and 4 from J, leaving 11 bases between them. Germline V CDR1 and CDR2: SGHDT, YYEEEE. The CDR3 length is 13 residues. The CDR3 nucleotides are TGTGCCAGCAGCCAGGGGTCTGTCTATGGCTACACCTTC. Protein: CASSQGSVYGYTF.